Below are 30 T cell receptor beta chains sequenced from a single sample in a study of regulatory T cells in long-lasting Graves disease. Time point: newly diagnosed GD, antithyroid drugs for less than 3 months. Researchers made the TCR library from RNA that was extracted from PBMCs. Researchers made TCR beta libraries by using iRepertoire HTBI primers and running Arm-PCR on CDR3 regions. TCRdb independently ran MiXCR on the multiplex PCR reads; one entry per CDR3 protein. The sample includes 350,000 to 500,000 distinct CDR3 sequences, roughly 15% of them seen just once. These data are also associated with another study on T cells in Graves' hyperthyroidism and ophthalmopathy.

Sequenced here: peripheral blood mononuclear cells (PBMCs), sampled at new diagnosis, from a patient treated with antithyroid drugs. The receptors derive from a woman aged 25 to 39 with Graves disease.

CDR3 in amino acids: CASTLSPIGGNEQFF. The CDR3 coding sequence is TGTGCCAGTACCCTCTCCCCTATAGGGGGTAATGAGCAGTTCTTC. The gene calls are TRBV19 and TRBJ2-1, with a possible D match to TRBD1 (6 bases). Looked up from germline, CDR1 is LNHDA and CDR2 is SQIVND (reference sequence). The CDR3 spans 15 residues. The V end lost 7 bases, the J end lost 7 bases, and 20 bases lay between the germline ends. Variable domain in full (rest from reference TRBV19 and TRBJ2-1): DGGITQSPKYLFRKEGQNVTLSCEQNLNHDAMYWYRQDPGQGLRLIYYSQIVNDFQKGDIAEGYSVSREKKESFPLTVTSAQKNPTAFYLCASTLSPIGGNEQFFGPGTRLTVL.

This clonotype was seen repeatedly, ten times or more. The chain has TRBV30 and TRBJ1-1; D call uncertain. V dropped 4 bases and J dropped 6 bases, with 9 bases sitting between them. There are 11 residues in the CDR3. Germline values: CDR1 GTSNPN, CDR2 SVGIG (reference sequence). CDR3 in DNA: TGTGCCTGGATTGCATTCCCTGAAGCTTTCTTT. Its translation: CAWIAFPEAFF.

This clonotype has at least ten counts. The chain recombines TRBV2 with TRBJ2-1; D call uncertain. The CDR3 runs 16 residues. CDR1 is SNHLY and CDR2 is FYNNEI in the germline V gene. V was clipped by 1 base and J by 0 bases, with 10 bases between them. The CDR3 here is CASSEGEARSYNEQFF. As DNA, the CDR3 is TGTGCCAGCAGTGAAGGAGAGGCTCGCTCCTACAATGAGCAGTTCTTC.

This clonotype has ten or more counts. The genes are TRBV13 and TRBJ2-1, with D perhaps being TRBD1 or TRBD2 (5 bases each). The CDR3 consists of 14 residues. Germline loops: CDR1 PRHDT, CDR2 FYEKMQ (reference sequence). Trimming left V 8 bases short and J 8 bases short, with 19 bases between. CDR3 protein: CASAPRGEADEQFF. Here the CDR3 DNA reads TGTGCCAGCGCCCCAAGGGGAGAAGCAGATGAGCAGTTCTTC.

This clonotype was counted at least ten times. V is TRBV27 and J is TRBJ2-1, with D perhaps matching TRBD1 (5 bases). The V gene's germline CDR1 is MNHEY and CDR2 SMNVEV (reference sequence). This CDR3 is 16 amino acids long. V lost 3 bases to trimming and J lost 5 bases, with 17 bases between them. CDR3 amino acids: CASSFPQETVNNEQFF. In nucleotides, the CDR3 is TGTGCCAGCAGTTTTCCACAGGAGACCGTTAACAATGAGCAGTTCTTC.

J is TRBJ2-7 and V is TRBV5-1, with 8 nucleotides matching TRBD1. The germline V gene encodes CDR1 SGHRS and CDR2 YFSETQ. The V segment lost 2 bases and the J segment 4 bases; nucleotides outside the gene matches: 5. This CDR3 region has 14 residues. The CDR3 nucleotides read TGCGCCAGCAGCTTTGCAGGGGGCCTATACGAGCAGTACTTC. It translates to CASSFAGGLYEQYF.

This clonotype has only a few counts. The chain combines TRBV24-1 with TRBJ2-2; 8 nucleotides line up with TRBD1. The CDR3 runs 15 residues. Germline V gene data show CDR1 as KGHDR and CDR2 as SFDVKD. After removal of 4 bases from V and 6 bases from J, the junction contained 6 bases not matched to a gene. The CDR3 DNA is TGTGCCACCAGTGAGCCAGGGGGCGCGGCCGGGGAGCTGTTTTTT. It yields the protein CATSEPGGAAGELFF.

This clonotype was seen repeatedly, ten times or more. The rearrangement links TRBV5-1 to TRBJ1-2; TRBD1 matches 7 bases. CDR3 length equals 15 residues. J lost 9 bases, V lost 0 bases, and 11 bases had no gene match. Germline CDR1 and CDR2: SGHRS and YFSETQ. The CDR3 spells CASSLGQQGSLSYTF. The CDR3 nucleotides read TGCGCCAGCAGCTTGGGACAACAGGGGAGTTTGAGCTACACCTTC. The whole variable domain, remainder taken from reference TRBV5-1 and TRBJ1-2, is KAGVTQTPRYLIKTRGQQVTLSCSPISGHRSVSWYQQTPGQGLQFLFEYFSETQRNKGNFPGRFSGRQFSNSRSEMNVSTLELGDSALYLCASSLGQQGSLSYTFGSGTRLTVV.

A remark on this clonotype: One base away lies a much larger clone, so this may be a sequencing read error. The chain links TRBV7-2 to TRBJ2-1; no clear D. The CDR3 runs to 14 residues. Germline V CDR1 and CDR2: SGHTA, FQGNSA. Trimming took 1 base from V and 5 from J, leaving 9 bases between them. In DNA form, the CDR3 reads TGTGCCAGCAGCTTAGTATGTGAAGACAATGAGCAGTTCTTC. Its translation is CASSLVCEDNEQFF.

This clonotype was recorded at least ten times. The chain has TRBV12-5 and TRBJ1-1; D is unresolved. Trimming left V 7 bases short and J 1 base short, with 7 bases between. Germline values: CDR1 LGHNT, CDR2 FRNRAP. The CDR3 extends over 12 amino acids. The CDR3 is CASASTNTEAFF. Here the CDR3 DNA reads TGTGCTAGTGCTAGTACGAACACTGAAGCTTTCTTT.

This clonotype was seen ten or more times. V gene TRBV5-4 combines with J gene TRBJ2-5; tentatively, D is TRBD2 (6 bases). Germline V CDR1 and CDR2: SGHNT, YYREEE (reference sequence). V was cut by 1 base and J by 2 bases, with 9 bases left in between. The CDR3 extends over 14 amino acids. The CDR3 coding sequence is TGTGCCAGCAGCTTGAGGAGGGAACAAGAGACCCAGTACTTC. Its protein is CASSLRREQETQYF.

The J gene is TRBJ2-5, the V gene TRBV10-1; the match to TRBD2 covers 14 bases. Germline lookup yields CDR1 WNHNN and CDR2 SYGVQD (reference sequence). V shed 8 bases and J 2 bases; nucleotides not matched to a gene: 4. This CDR3 has 15 amino acids. CDR3 region: CASGTSGSRQETQYF. The CDR3, as DNA: TGCGCCAGCGGGACTAGCGGGAGCCGGCAAGAGACCCAGTACTTC.

The chain uses TRBV29-1 and TRBJ1-2; D possibly corresponds to TRBD1 (5 bases). V lost 5 bases to trimming and J lost 2 bases, with 12 bases between them. The germline V gene encodes CDR1 SQVTM and CDR2 ANQGSEA. The length of the CDR3 is 13 residues. CDR3 in amino acids: CSVPQVENYGYTF. The CDR3 region has the DNA TGCAGCGTTCCACAGGTTGAGAACTATGGCTACACCTTC.

This clonotype showed up just a few times. The chain joins TRBV7-2 to TRBJ2-7, with D tentatively TRBD1 (6 bases). Germline values: CDR1 SGHTA, CDR2 FQGNSA. The CDR3 extends over 15 amino acids. The V and J ends lost 5 bases and 3 bases respectively, with 17 bases between them. CDR3 coding DNA: TGTGCCAGCAGCCCAACCTCCGGACAGAGCTACGAGCAGTACTTC. Its protein is CASSPTSGQSYEQYF.

The chain joins TRBV12-3 or TRBV12-4 to TRBJ2-1; TRBD2 agrees at 9 bases. The junction had 7 bases not matched to a gene; V was cut back by 5 bases and J by 5 bases. The CDR3 is made up of 15 amino acids. The CDR3 sequence is CASSGSGSSDNEQFF. The CDR3 nucleotides read TGTGCCAGCAGTGGTAGCGGGAGCTCGGACAATGAGCAGTTCTTC.

The rearrangement uses TRBV25-1 and TRBJ2-7; 8 nucleotides match TRBD1. V was clipped by 5 bases and J by 7 bases; unmatched bases: 7. CDR1 and CDR2 (germline): MGHDK, SYGVNS. This CDR3 has 13 amino acids. CDR3 amino acids: CASSRTGWGEQYF. The CDR3 DNA follows: TGTGCCAGCAGTCGGACAGGGTGGGGAGAGCAGTACTTC.

The chain is built from TRBV5-6 and TRBJ2-1; possibly TRBD2 for D (6 bases). The CDR3 is 14 amino acids. Germline CDR1 SGHDT, CDR2 YYEEEE. V lost 1 base and J lost 10, with 15 bases in between. In DNA, the CDR3 is TGTGCCAGCAGCTTGTTGTGGAGGGGTGGCGAGCAGTTCTTC. It specifies CASSLLWRGGEQFF.

This clonotype has ten or more counts. V is TRBV6-5 and J is TRBJ2-2, with 10 nucleotides matching TRBD2. The V gene's germline CDR1 is MNHEY and CDR2 SVGAGI. This CDR3 has 16 amino acids. The V and J ends lost 0 bases and 9 bases, in that order; junction bases with no gene match: 7. CDR3 bases: TGTGCCAGCAGTTACTCGAGGCTAGCGGGAGTCCGGGAGCTGTTTTTT. Amino acids: CASSYSRLAGVRELFF.

The table lists this clonotype with many counts. This rearrangement joins TRBV18 to TRBJ2-5; 7 nucleotides align to TRBD1. Losses at the gene ends were 0 bases for V and 1 base for J; bases not matched to a gene: 2. Germline lookup yields CDR1 KGHSH and CDR2 LQKENI. The CDR3 is made up of 15 amino acids. The CDR3 sequence is CASSPPGTAQETQYF. DNA for the CDR3: TGTGCCAGCTCACCACCCGGGACAGCCCAAGAGACCCAGTACTTC.

The rearrangement joins TRBV29-1 to TRBJ2-1, with D hard to call. The germline gives CDR1 SQVTM, CDR2 ANQGSEA. This CDR3 is 12 amino acids long. V was pared by 3 bases and J by 9 bases, with 12 bases between. This chain's CDR3 is CSVDWVAAEQFF. In DNA form, the CDR3 reads TGCAGCGTTGATTGGGTAGCAGCTGAGCAGTTCTTC.

The genes are TRBV18 and TRBJ2-7; 11 nucleotides align to TRBD1. V lost 6 bases to trimming and J lost 2 bases; unmatched junction nucleotides: 6. This CDR3 region has 15 residues. Germline V gene lookup returns CDR1 KGHSH and CDR2 LQKENI. The CDR3 DNA reads as TGTGCCAGCTCCCTCAGGACAGGGGGCGCCTACGAGCAGTACTTC. Protein product: CASSLRTGGAYEQYF. The full variable domain, with the rest looked up from reference TRBV18 and TRBJ2-7, is NAGVMQNPRHLVRRRGQEARLRCSPMKGHSHVYWYRQLPEEGLKFMVYLQKENIIDESGMPKERFSAEFPKEGPSILRIQQVVRGDSAAYFCASSLRTGGAYEQYFGPGTRLTVT.

This clonotype has ten or more counts. The V gene is TRBV6-2 or TRBV6-3, the J gene TRBJ1-4, with D tentatively TRBD1 (5 bases). Germline loops: CDR1 MNHEY, CDR2 SVGEGT. V lost 7 bases and J 4 bases, leaving 16 bases between the germline ends. The length of the CDR3 is 15 residues. The CDR3, as DNA: TGTGCCAGCACCGCAGGGTCCGGGTTTAATGAAAAACTGTTTTTT. Its translation is CASTAGSGFNEKLFF.

Many counts were recorded for this clonotype. The V call is TRBV10-3, the J call TRBJ2-5, with 9 bases lining up with TRBD2. CDR1 is ENHRY, CDR2 SYGVKD, per germline. J gave up 3 bases and V 3 bases, and 8 bases lay outside the gene matches. This CDR3 region has 16 residues. The CDR3 sequence is CAISDRREGLKETQYF. DNA for the CDR3: TGTGCCATCAGTGATCGGCGGGAGGGCCTAAAAGAGACCCAGTACTTC.

This clonotype was detected a few times. V usage is TRBV12-3 or TRBV12-4 and J usage is TRBJ2-2; TRBD2 agrees at 8 bases. The CDR3 length is 15 residues. J was trimmed by 9 bases and V by 2 bases; bases with no gene match: 8. The CDR3 DNA follows: TGTGCCAGCAGTTTAAACCCTAGCGGGCCCAGGGAGCTGTTTTTT. Translation: CASSLNPSGPRELFF.

V usage is TRBV10-1 and J usage is TRBJ1-5, with 7 bases identical to TRBD1. Trimming removed 2 bases from V and 1 base from J; junction bases left unmatched: 8. Germline-derived CDR1 and CDR2 are WNHNN and SYGVQD (reference sequence). This CDR3 region has 17 residues. CDR3 sequence reads: CASSEHRGKTSNQPQHF. The CDR3 DNA follows: TGCGCCAGCAGTGAGCACAGGGGAAAAACGAGCAATCAGCCCCAGCATTTT.

This clonotype was detected many times. The gene calls are TRBV11-2 and TRBJ1-2; D ambiguous. The CDR3 runs to 15 residues. Germline V gene lookup returns CDR1 SGHAT and CDR2 FQNNGV. Between the trimmed V and J ends, which lost 5 bases and 6 bases, there was a span of 19 bases. The DNA of the CDR3 is TGTGCCAGCAGCCCCCGGACCAAACTGGTCGATGGCTACACCTTC. Protein: CASSPRTKLVDGYTF.

The rearrangement uses TRBV12-3 or TRBV12-4 and TRBJ2-2; possible D gene TRBD2, 6 bases. The germline V and J ends were trimmed by 7 bases and 0 bases, with 12 bases remaining between them. CDR3 length: 15 residues. DNA for the CDR3: TGTGCCAGCAACTTTCGGGGGACGAACACCGGGGAGCTGTTTTTT. Amino acids: CASNFRGTNTGELFF.

This clonotype was picked up a small number of times. The chain combines TRBV4-1 with TRBJ2-2, with D unclear. Deletions cut 2 bases from V and 5 bases from J, with 12 bases between. The CDR3 contains 15 residues. Germline V gene lookup returns CDR1 MGHRA and CDR2 YSYEKL. Here the CDR3 DNA reads TGCGCCAGCAGCCAAATTGGTGGTGGGACCGGGGAGCTGTTTTTT. It encodes CASSQIGGGTGELFF.

The sample holds many counts of this clonotype. This CDR3 is CSGRLVNTEAFF. DNA for the CDR3: TGCAGCGGAAGACTCGTAAACACTGAAGCTTTCTTT. The rearrangement links TRBV29-1 to TRBJ1-1; D is unresolved. Germline V gene data show CDR1 as SQVTM and CDR2 as ANQGSEA. The CDR3 is made up of 12 amino acids. V was pared by 7 bases and J by 2 bases, with 11 bases between.

In its sample, this clonotype was seen a few times. The chain is built from TRBV20-1 and TRBJ2-7; weak D call: TRBD1 (6 bases). Per germline, CDR1 DFQATT and CDR2 SNEGSKA (reference sequence). The V end was cut by 0 bases, the J end by 7 bases, with 13 bases between. The CDR3 extends over 13 amino acids. The CDR3 protein is CSARENGDREQYF. The CDR3 DNA follows: TGCAGTGCTAGAGAAAATGGAGACAGGGAGCAGTACTTC.